This passage covers 19 T cell receptor beta chains from one sample sequenced in a study of blood T cell repertoires in COVID-19 (dated by TCRdb to about 2020). The library came from the immunoSEQ multiplex PCR assay. TCRdb obtained this table from immuneACCESS and retained in-frame rearrangements with V and J assigned. These tables miss some clones; where compared with another copy, unresolved V genes account for less than half of the shortfall, and the remainder is unexplained. The sample table contains 84,000 or so clones; only one count was recorded for over 70% of them. Around 10% of the sample lies in the top ten. Sample: peripheral blood. Every receptor here comes from a human donor in a cohort sampled during active COVID-19.

The rearrangement joins TRBV5-1 to TRBJ2-3; possible D gene TRBD2, 7 bases. V dropped 1 base and J dropped 0 bases, with 12 bases sitting between them. Looked up from germline, CDR1 is SGHRS and CDR2 is YFSETQ. CDR3 size: 16 residues. The CDR3 protein is CASSLLAGASTDTQYF. CDR3 nucleotide sequence: TGCGCCAGCAGCTTGTTGGCGGGGGCCAGCACAGATACGCAGTATTTT.

The chain carries TRBV6-5 and TRBJ1-5, with no clear D. CDR3 length: 15 amino acids. Germline CDR1 is MNHEY and CDR2 is SVGAGI. V was cut by 7 bases and J by 1 base, with 14 bases left in between. For the CDR3, the DNA is TGTGCCAGCAAGGCGCTTATCGGGAGCAATCAGCCCCAGCATTTT. Protein sequence: CASKALIGSNQPQHF.

Here the CDR3 reads CASSPSPSSYEQYF. Written as DNA, the CDR3 is TGTGCCAGCAGCCCCTCGCCGAGCTCCTACGAGCAGTACTTC. The chain combines TRBV7-9 with TRBJ2-7; D not resolved. Per germline, CDR1 SEHNR and CDR2 FQNEAQ (reference sequence). The CDR3 runs 14 residues. With 5 bases removed from V and 0 bases from J, the gap between germline ends came to 11 bases.

The chain combines TRBV30 with TRBJ1-6; 9 nucleotides line up with TRBD1. The CDR3 loop spans 14 amino acids. J lost 7 bases, V lost 4 bases, and 5 bases had no gene match. Germline CDR1 GTSNPN, CDR2 SVGIG (reference sequence). In nucleotides, the CDR3 is TGTGCCTGGACCCTCGGACAGGGGAATTCACCCCTCCACTTT. This gives the protein CAWTLGQGNSPLHF.

The J gene is TRBJ1-5, the V gene TRBV10-3, with 10 nucleotides matching TRBD1. This CDR3 has 14 amino acids. Germline-derived CDR1 and CDR2 are ENHRY and SYGVKD. The J segment lost 0 bases and the V segment lost 9 bases, leaving 2 bases of the junction unmatched. The CDR3 protein is CAIGTGDSNQPQHF. The CDR3 nucleotides read TGTGCCATAGGGACAGGGGATAGCAATCAGCCCCAGCATTTT.

This chain joins TRBV29-1 and TRBJ1-2; no clear D gene. This CDR3 spans 13 amino acids. CDR1 is SQVTM and CDR2 is ANQGSEA in the germline V gene. V was shortened by 4 bases and J by 2 bases, with 11 bases between the two germline ends. The CDR3: CSVGDRENYGYTF. The CDR3 DNA follows: TGCAGCGTTGGAGACCGGGAAAACTATGGCTACACCTTC. Looking up the rest from reference TRBV29-1 and TRBJ1-2 gives the full variable domain: SAVISQKPSRDICQRGTSLTIQCQVDSQVTMMFWYRQQPGQSLTLIATANQGSEATYESGFVIDKFPISRPNLTFSTLTVSNMSPEDSSIYLCSVGDRENYGYTFGSGTRLTVV.

The chain joins TRBV10-3 to TRBJ2-3, with TRBD1 matching 8 bases. The CDR3 length is 16 residues. The germline gives CDR1 ENHRY, CDR2 SYGVKD. After removal of 5 bases from V and 2 bases from J, the junction contained 9 bases not matched to a gene. The CDR3 DNA follows: TGTGCCATCAGTCAGACCCGGGACAGGTCCACAGATACGCAGTATTTT. Protein sequence: CAISQTRDRSTDTQYF.

The chain links TRBV24-1 to TRBJ1-5; 10 bases are a match to TRBD1. The germline V gene has CDR1 KGHDR and CDR2 SFDVKD. V lost 4 bases, J lost 3 bases, and 5 bases stayed unmatched. There are 16 residues in the CDR3. CDR3 in DNA: TGTGCCACCAGTGACTCCGGGACAGGGGTCAATCAGCCCCAGCATTTT. Translating gives CATSDSGTGVNQPQHF.

This chain links TRBV7-9 with TRBJ1-1; D perhaps matches TRBD1 (5 bases). The germline gives CDR1 SEHNR, CDR2 FQNEAQ (reference sequence). Trimming cost V 5 bases and J 10 bases, with 14 bases left between them. The CDR3 covers 12 residues. The CDR3 DNA follows: TGTGCCAGCAGCGGAACAGGCTACGGAGCTTTCTTT. Amino acid sequence: CASSGTGYGAFF.

The chain is built from TRBV19 and TRBJ2-7; TRBD1 might be the D (6 bases). V lost 3 bases to trimming and J lost 4 bases, with 19 bases between them. There are 16 residues in the CDR3. Germline CDR1 and CDR2: LNHDA and SQIVND (reference sequence). This CDR3 is CASSITGAGAGYEQYF. CDR3 bases: TGTGCCAGTAGTATTACAGGTGCAGGGGCTGGGTACGAGCAGTACTTC. The entire variable domain, with the rest obtained from reference TRBV19 and TRBJ2-7, is as follows: DGGITQSPKYLFRKEGQNVTLSCEQNLNHDAMYWYRQDPGQGLRLIYYSQIVNDFQKGDIAEGYSVSREKKESFPLTVTSAQKNPTAFYLCASSITGAGAGYEQYFGPGTRLTVT.

The rearrangement links TRBV5-1 to TRBJ1-4; D perhaps matches TRBD1 (6 bases). Germline-derived CDR1 and CDR2 are SGHRS and YFSETQ. The CDR3 extends over 15 amino acids. The V end lost 0 bases, the J end lost 4 bases, and 10 bases lay between the germline ends. CDR3 sequence: CASSLGTAYNEKLFF. CDR3 sequence (DNA): TGCGCCAGCAGCTTGGGGACAGCGTATAATGAAAAACTGTTTTTT. Full variable domain (remainder filled in from reference TRBV5-1 and TRBJ1-4): KAGVTQTPRYLIKTRGQQVTLSCSPISGHRSVSWYQQTPGQGLQFLFEYFSETQRNKGNFPGRFSGRQFSNSRSEMNVSTLELGDSALYLCASSLGTAYNEKLFFGSGTQLSVL.

In its sample, this clone was seen once. This sequence joins TRBV15 and TRBJ2-7; D is possibly TRBD2 (5 bases). The CDR3 length is 14 residues. Germline assignment: CDR1 LNHNV and CDR2 YYDKDF (reference sequence). Trimming stripped 1 base from V and 4 bases from J, with 11 bases between. The CDR3 protein is CATSRGRGEYEQYF. In DNA form, the CDR3 reads TGTGCCACCAGCAGAGGTCGGGGAGAGTACGAGCAGTACTTC.

Only a few counts were recorded for this clone. This chain uses TRBV18 with TRBJ2-3, with D unclear. The germline V and J ends were trimmed by 2 bases and 1 base, with 10 bases remaining between them. CDR1 is KGHSH, CDR2 LQKENI, per germline. This CDR3 has 15 amino acids. CDR3 bases: TGTGCCAGCTCACCAGGGCAGGTTGGCACAGATACGCAGTATTTT. Its translation: CASSPGQVGTDTQYF.

J is TRBJ2-6 and V is TRBV5-1, with D perhaps TRBD1 (5 bases). The CDR3 totals 18 residues. The V end lost 0 bases, the J end lost 0 bases, and 13 bases lay between the germline ends. The germline gives CDR1 SGHRS, CDR2 YFSETQ. CDR3 loop: CASSLDRDSFSGANVLTF. As DNA, the CDR3 is TGCGCCAGCAGCTTGGATCGAGACAGCTTCTCTGGGGCCAACGTCCTGACTTTC.

This chain links TRBV6-6 with TRBJ1-1, with 11 bases that match TRBD1. CDR3 length equals 14 residues. Trimming took 5 bases from V and 6 from J; bases not matched to a gene: 5. The germline CDR1 and CDR2 sequences are MNHNY and SVGAGI (reference sequence). For the CDR3, the DNA is TGTGCCAGCAGTCCCGGACAGGGGGCATCTGAAGCTTTCTTT. The encoded protein is CASSPGQGASEAFF.

This clone was seen only once. The rearrangement links TRBV27 to TRBJ1-6; TRBD1 agrees at 9 bases. Germline CDR1 is MNHEY and CDR2 is SMNVEV (reference sequence). V trimming: 6 bases; J trimming: 8 bases; junction bases outside the gene matches: 5. CDR3 length equals 14 residues. In nucleotides, the CDR3 is TGTGCCAGCAGGCGACAGGGGGGGGATTCACCCCTCCACTTT. Translating gives CASRRQGGDSPLHF.

J is TRBJ1-1 and V is TRBV10-3; weak D call: TRBD1 (6 bases). CDR3 length equals 17 residues. Germline CDR1 and CDR2: ENHRY and SYGVKD. V was cut by 0 bases and J by 2 bases, with 16 bases left in between. The CDR3 DNA reads as TGTGCCATCAGTGAGTCGGCGTGGGGGCAGAGAAACACTGAAGCTTTCTTT. Its translation: CAISESAWGQRNTEAFF.

This clone was seen a single time. The chain's CDR3 is CASSLGGKNGYTF. CDR3 in DNA: TGTGCCAGCAGTTTAGGCGGGAAAAATGGCTACACCTTC. The V and J genes are TRBV12-3 or TRBV12-4 and TRBJ1-2; D call uncertain. The CDR3 contains 13 residues. The V gene lost 1 base and the J gene lost 6 bases, with 9 bases spanning the gap.

This clone came up once. This chain uses TRBV5-1 with TRBJ2-2; 11 bases match TRBD2. Germline CDR1 reads SGHRS; CDR2 reads YFSETQ. The CDR3 length is 23 residues. The junction had 24 bases not matched to a gene; V was cut back by 5 bases and J by 0 bases. Written as DNA, the CDR3 is TGCGCCAGCAGAGCAACCCCCCGGGGGCCCAGGCTAGCGGGGGGAACGAACACCGGGGAGCTGTTTTTT. It yields the protein CASRATPRGPRLAGGTNTGELFF. The full variable domain, rest sourced from reference TRBV5-1 and TRBJ2-2, is KAGVTQTPRYLIKTRGQQVTLSCSPISGHRSVSWYQQTPGQGLQFLFEYFSETQRNKGNFPGRFSGRQFSNSRSEMNVSTLELGDSALYLCASRATPRGPRLAGGTNTGELFFGEGSRLTVL.